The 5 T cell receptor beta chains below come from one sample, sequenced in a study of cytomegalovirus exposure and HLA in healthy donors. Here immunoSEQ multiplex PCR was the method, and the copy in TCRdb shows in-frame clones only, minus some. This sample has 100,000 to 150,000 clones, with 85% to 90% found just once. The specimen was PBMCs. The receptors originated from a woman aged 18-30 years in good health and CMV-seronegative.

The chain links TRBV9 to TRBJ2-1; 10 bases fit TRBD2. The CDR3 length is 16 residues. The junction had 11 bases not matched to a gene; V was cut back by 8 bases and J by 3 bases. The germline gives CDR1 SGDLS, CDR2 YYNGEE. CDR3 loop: CASQAPKRGGYNEQFF. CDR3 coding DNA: TGTGCCAGTCAAGCCCCCAAGCGGGGGGGCTACAATGAGCAGTTCTTC.

Here the CDR3 reads CASSVAPSVWNEQFF. The CDR3 DNA follows: TGTGCCAGCAGCGTAGCTCCTAGCGTTTGGAATGAGCAGTTCTTC. This chain connects TRBV9 to TRBJ2-1; a possible D gene is TRBD2 (6 bases). CDR1 and CDR2 from the germline V gene are SGDLS and YYNGEE. Between the trimmed V and J ends, which lost 0 bases and 7 bases, there was a span of 14 bases. The CDR3 sequence is 15 residues long.

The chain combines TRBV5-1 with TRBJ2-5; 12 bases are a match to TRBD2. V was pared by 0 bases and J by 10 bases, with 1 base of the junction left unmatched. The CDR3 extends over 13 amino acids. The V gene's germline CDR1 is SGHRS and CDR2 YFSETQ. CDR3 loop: CASSLELAGGQYF. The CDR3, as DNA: TGCGCCAGCAGCTTGGAACTAGCGGGGGGCCAGTACTTC.

CDR3 amino acids: CASSVSSSGRTGELFF. The CDR3 nucleotides read TGTGCCAGCAGCGTGTCGTCGAGCGGCCGGACCGGGGAGCTGTTTTTT. This rearrangement joins TRBV21-1 to TRBJ2-2; TRBD2, the table's D call, lacks a check against the DNA. TRBV21-1 is a pseudogene locus. The length of the CDR3 is 16 residues.

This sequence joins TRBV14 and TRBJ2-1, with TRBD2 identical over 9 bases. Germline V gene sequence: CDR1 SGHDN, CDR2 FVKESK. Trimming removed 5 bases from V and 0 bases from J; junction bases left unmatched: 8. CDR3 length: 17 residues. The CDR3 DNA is TGTGCCAGCAGCAAAACTAGCGGGCCTAGCTCCTACAATGAGCAGTTCTTC. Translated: CASSKTSGPSSYNEQFF.